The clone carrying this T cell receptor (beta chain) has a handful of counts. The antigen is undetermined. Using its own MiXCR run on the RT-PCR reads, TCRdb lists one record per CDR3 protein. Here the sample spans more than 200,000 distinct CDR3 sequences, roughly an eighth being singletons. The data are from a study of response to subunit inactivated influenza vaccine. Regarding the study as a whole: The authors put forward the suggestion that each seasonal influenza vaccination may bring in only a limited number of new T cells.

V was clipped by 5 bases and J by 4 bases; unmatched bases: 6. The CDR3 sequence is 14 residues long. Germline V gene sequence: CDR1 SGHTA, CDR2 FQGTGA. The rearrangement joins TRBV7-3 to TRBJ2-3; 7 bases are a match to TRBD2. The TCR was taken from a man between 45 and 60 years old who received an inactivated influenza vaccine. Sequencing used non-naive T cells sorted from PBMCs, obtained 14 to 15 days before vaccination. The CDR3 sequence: CASSVTGRADTQYF. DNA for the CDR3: TGTGCCAGCAGCGTGACGGGGAGGGCAGATACGCAGTATTTT.